This TCR beta chain stems from a study of blood T cell repertoires in COVID-19. Study-level background: PBMCs, B-cell-depleted T cells, or T cells were the source of the cDNA or gDNA that made up the material.

This table comes from immunoSEQ multiplex PCR, and its TCRdb copy is limited to in-frame clones, with some not included. The table has approximately 300,000 clones, around 85% seen once. Exposed participants came across a COVID-19 case within 2 weeks before study entry. With V trimmed by 5 bases and J by 2 bases, 20 bases remained unmatched. The germline V gene has CDR1 MDHEN and CDR2 SYDVKM. CDR3 length equals 19 residues. This TCR came from a woman in her twenties or thirties who had been exposed to COVID-19. V usage is TRBV28 and J usage is TRBJ1-2, with 7 bases matching TRBD1. Sequenced: PBMCs or T cells enriched from blood (not recorded which). In DNA form, the CDR3 reads TGTGCCAGCAGTCTACAACAGGACAGGTTCTGGCCCGGAAACTATGGCTACACCTTC. Translation: CASSLQQDRFWPGNYGYTF.